The 30 T cell receptor beta chains presented below share a single source sample, sequenced in a study of glioma-infiltrating T cells. Using RNA template, CDR3s of TCR alpha and beta were amplified with iRepertoire arm-PCR. TCRdb re-called the multiplex PCR reads with MiXCR, one entry per CDR3 protein. Of about 140,000 distinct CDR3 sequences in the sample, approximately 40% were seen once. The source material was glioma tissue, nonneoplastic brain tissue, or PBMCs (not recorded which). The receptors were gathered from a human donor with low-grade glioma or glioblastoma, undergoing nonglioma brain surgery, or in good health (not recorded which).

The chain uses TRBV6-1 and TRBJ1-2; D uncertain. Trimming cost V 2 bases and J 2 bases, with 9 bases left between them. CDR1 and CDR2 from the germline V gene are MNHNS and SASEGT. The CDR3 is 14 residues long. The CDR3 here is CASSEFQGNYGYTF. As DNA, the CDR3 is TGTGCCAGCAGTGAATTTCAAGGGAACTATGGCTACACCTTC.

About this clonotype: This sequence may be a read error, since a much larger clone differs from it by one base. The J gene is TRBJ2-7, the V gene TRBV12-3 or TRBV12-4; unclear D gene. Trimming cost V 4 bases and J 5 bases, with 6 bases left between them. The CDR3 consists of 11 residues. CDR3 sequence (DNA): TGTGCCAGCAGTTGGGGTGACGAGCAGTACTTC. Residues: CASSWGDEQYF.

J is TRBJ2-7 and V is TRBV6-2 or TRBV6-3, with 7 bases matching TRBD1. The CDR3 runs 13 residues. Trimming took 2 bases from V and 3 from J; bases not matched to a gene: 1. Germline V CDR1 and CDR2: MNHEY, SVGEGT. The CDR3 sequence: CASSYDRDYEQYF. CDR3 nucleotides: TGTGCCAGCAGTTACGACAGGGACTACGAGCAGTACTTC.

The chain joins TRBV6-1 to TRBJ2-7; D may be TRBD2 (6 bases). The CDR3 is made up of 12 amino acids. Germline CDR1 MNHNS, CDR2 SASEGT. V lost 10 bases and J lost 5, with 15 bases in between. The CDR3 nucleotides are TGTGCCACCCAGAAGTGGAGGGACGAGCAGTACTTC. Translation: CATQKWRDEQYF.

For this clonotype: The junction and the germline gene differ at one end; a read error may be behind it. The chain links TRBV3-1 to TRBJ2-2; D is uncertain. The V gene's germline CDR1 is LGHDT and CDR2 YNNKEL (reference sequence). The CDR3 length is 13 residues. The CDR3 DNA follows: TGTGCCAGTAGCCAAGGAAGGGATGGAGAGCTGTTTTTT. This sequence encodes CASSQGRDGELFF.

This clonotype was found a few times. J is TRBJ2-3 and V is TRBV14; D is unresolved. Germline CDR1 SGHDN, CDR2 FVKESK. Deletions cut 4 bases from V and 7 bases from J, with 9 bases between. This CDR3 is 12 amino acids long. CDR3 in DNA: TGTGCCAGCAGCCCGTCAACCTATACGCAGTATTTT. Amino acids: CASSPSTYTQYF.

The V and J genes are TRBV20-1 and TRBJ1-1; D not certain. V was clipped by 1 base and J by 1 base, with 19 bases between them. The CDR3 length is 17 residues. Germline CDR1 reads DFQATT; CDR2 reads SNEGSKA (reference sequence). CDR3 nucleotides: TGCAGTGCTAGAGCCTCCAACCCCGGGATGAAGAACACTGAAGCTTTCTTT. This sequence encodes CSARASNPGMKNTEAFF.

This clonotype was found a few times. The chain has TRBV27 and TRBJ1-6; no reliable D call. Germline CDR1 MNHEY, CDR2 SMNVEV (reference sequence). The V and J ends lost 4 bases and 7 bases respectively, with 8 bases between them. The CDR3 extends over 13 amino acids. This CDR3 reads CASSSGLNSPLHF. The CDR3 DNA sequence: TGTGCCAGCAGTTCCGGACTGAATTCACCCCTCCACTTT.

This clonotype appeared a few times. The CDR3 nucleotides are TGTGCCAGCAGCGCGACCGGGACAGCCCAAGAGACCCAGTACTTC. This translates into CASSATGTAQETQYF. V is TRBV7-2 and J is TRBJ2-5; 7 nucleotides agree with TRBD1. The CDR3 contains 15 residues. The V and J ends lost 5 bases and 1 base, in that order; junction bases with no gene match: 7. CDR1 is SGHTA, CDR2 FQGNSA, per germline. Drawing the rest from reference TRBV7-2 and TRBJ2-5, the complete variable domain is GAGVSQSPSNKVTEKGKDVELRCDPISGHTALYWYRQSLGQGLEFLIYFQGNSAPDKSGLPSDRFSAERTGGSVSTLTIQRTQQEDSAVYLCASSATGTAQETQYFGPGTRLLVL.

The V and J genes are TRBV20-1 and TRBJ2-3, with D unresolved. CDR3 length: 13 residues. The V and J ends lost 6 bases and 5 bases respectively, with 15 bases between them. Germline CDR1 reads DFQATT; CDR2 reads SNEGSKA (reference sequence). The CDR3 spells CSARPGLGDTQYF. CDR3 nucleotides: TGCAGTGCCCGCCCCGGGTTAGGAGATACGCAGTATTTT.

The chain joins TRBV4-1 to TRBJ2-7, with 9 bases identical to TRBD1. This CDR3 is 15 amino acids long. In germline, CDR1 is MGHRA, CDR2 YSYEKL. With V trimmed by 0 bases and J by 2 bases, 2 bases remained unmatched. The CDR3 DNA reads as TGCGCCAGCAGCCAAGATGGGGACAGGGCCTACGAGCAGTACTTC. It translates to CASSQDGDRAYEQYF.

The chain employs TRBV20-1 and TRBJ2-1, with 8 nucleotides matching TRBD1. The J segment lost 4 bases and the V segment lost 2 bases, leaving 4 bases of the junction unmatched. The V gene's germline CDR1 is DFQATT and CDR2 SNEGSKA (reference sequence). The CDR3 length is 14 residues. DNA of the CDR3: TGCAGTGCTAGACCCGGGACAGGTTACAATGAGCAGTTCTTC. Protein: CSARPGTGYNEQFF.

This clonotype showed up just a few times. The chain uses TRBV27 and TRBJ2-1, with D possibly being TRBD1 (5 bases). CDR1 MNHEY and CDR2 SMNVEV come from the germline V gene (reference sequence). The V gene lost 2 bases and the J gene lost 0 bases, with 11 bases spanning the gap. The CDR3 has 16 residues. This CDR3 reads CASSLQDSSSYNEQFF. DNA of the CDR3: TGTGCCAGCAGTTTACAAGACAGCAGCTCCTACAATGAGCAGTTCTTC.

The chain uses TRBV11-2 and TRBJ1-2; 7 bases are shared with TRBD1. The V segment lost 0 bases and the J segment 3 bases; nucleotides outside the gene matches: 10. The V gene's germline CDR1 is SGHAT and CDR2 FQNNGV. CDR3 size: 17 residues. CDR3 residues: CASSLDESLGQDYGYTF. DNA for the CDR3: TGTGCCAGCAGCTTAGATGAATCGCTAGGACAGGACTATGGCTACACCTTC.

This rearrangement joins TRBV18 to TRBJ2-5, with D unresolved. Trimming took off 5 bases at V and 2 bases at J, with 3 bases between the two ends. Germline values: CDR1 KGHSH, CDR2 LQKENI. CDR3 length: 11 amino acids. In DNA, the CDR3 is TGTGCCAGCTCAGCACAAGAGACCCAGTACTTC. This encodes CASSAQETQYF. The full variable domain, completed using reference TRBV18 and TRBJ2-5, is NAGVMQNPRHLVRRRGQEARLRCSPMKGHSHVYWYRQLPEEGLKFMVYLQKENIIDESGMPKERFSAEFPKEGPSILRIQQVVRGDSAAYFCASSAQETQYFGPGTRLLVL.

This clonotype was counted a few times. The chain carries TRBV6-1 and TRBJ2-3, with 13 bases that match TRBD2. The trim removed 6 bases at V and 1 base at J, leaving 7 bases unmatched. CDR3 size: 17 residues. Germline values: CDR1 MNHNS, CDR2 SASEGT. The DNA of the CDR3 is TGTGCCAGCAGATGGACTAGCGGGAGCTCCCGCACAGATACGCAGTATTTT. Translation: CASRWTSGSSRTDTQYF.

The J gene is TRBJ1-5, the V gene TRBV19, with 10 bases fitting TRBD1. Looked up from germline, CDR1 is LNHDA and CDR2 is SQIVND (reference sequence). The ends lost 5 bases at V and 4 bases at J; junction bases unmatched: 5. This CDR3 has 15 residues. As DNA, the CDR3 is TGTGCCAGTAGTCCCGGGACAGGGGAAAATCAGCCCCAGCATTTT. As protein: CASSPGTGENQPQHF. The variable domain in full, completed from reference TRBV19 and TRBJ1-5, reads DGGITQSPKYLFRKEGQNVTLSCEQNLNHDAMYWYRQDPGQGLRLIYYSQIVNDFQKGDIAEGYSVSREKKESFPLTVTSAQKNPTAFYLCASSPGTGENQPQHFGDGTRLSIL.

The chain recombines TRBV20-1 with TRBJ2-7; no clear D. Germline values: CDR1 DFQATT, CDR2 SNEGSKA (reference sequence). The CDR3 has 11 amino acids. Between the trimmed V and J ends, which lost 3 bases and 4 bases, there was a span of 7 bases. DNA for the CDR3: TGCAGTGCTAGGACACCTTACGAGCAGTACTTC. It codes for CSARTPYEQYF.

This rearrangement joins TRBV28 to TRBJ1-2; tentatively, D is TRBD1 (6 bases). CDR1 is MDHEN, CDR2 SYDVKM, per germline. V shed 3 bases and J shed 3 bases, with 8 bases lying between them. There are 13 residues in the CDR3. For the CDR3, the DNA is TGTGCCAGCAGTTTGGACAGCTACTATGGCTACACCTTC. Residues: CASSLDSYYGYTF.

This rearrangement joins TRBV6-1 to TRBJ1-5; D is uncertain. The germline CDR1 and CDR2 sequences are MNHNS and SASEGT. Trimming shortened V by 5 bases and J by 7 bases, and 15 bases separated the two germline ends. The CDR3 has 14 residues. The CDR3 is CASSSAGIRQPQHF. CDR3 DNA: TGTGCCAGCAGTTCTGCGGGGATAAGACAGCCCCAGCATTTT.

This clonotype was seen more than once but under ten times. J is TRBJ1-2 and V is TRBV20-1, with unresolved D. Germline lookup yields CDR1 DFQATT and CDR2 SNEGSKA (reference sequence). Trimming pared 3 bases from V and 7 bases from J, leaving 18 bases between. There are 14 residues in the CDR3. DNA of the CDR3: TGCAGTGCTAGTTGGGGTACTCACGACACTGGCTACACCTTC. It is translated as CSASWGTHDTGYTF.

The chain employs TRBV7-2 and TRBJ2-5, with 9 bases fitting TRBD2. Looked up from germline, CDR1 is SGHTA and CDR2 is FQGNSA. The CDR3 length is 17 residues. Unmatched junction bases numbered 6, after V lost 1 base and J lost 0 bases. The DNA for the CDR3 is TGTGCCAGCAGCTTAGGAGGTAGCGGGGGTTACCAAGAGACCCAGTACTTC. Its translation is CASSLGGSGGYQETQYF.

The chain couples TRBV4-2 to TRBJ2-1, with 8 bases that match TRBD1. The DNA end lines up better with TRBJ2-7; the J call may be wrong. The CDR3 length is 18 residues. Germline CDR1 reads LGHNA; CDR2 reads YNFKEQ. The CDR3 region is CASSQDATRTGINYEQYF. CDR3 sequence (DNA): TGTGCCAGCAGCCAAGACGCGACAAGGACAGGGATAAACTACGAGCAGTACTTC.

In its sample, this clonotype was seen a few times. The J gene is TRBJ2-2, the V gene TRBV6-6; perhaps TRBD1 as D (6 bases). Deletions cut 0 bases from V and 4 bases from J, with 18 bases between. The CDR3 extends over 18 amino acids. Per the germline V gene, CDR1 is MNHNY and CDR2 is SVGAGI (reference sequence). This CDR3 reads CASSYSRPSRTVTGELFF. As DNA, the CDR3 is TGTGCCAGCAGTTACTCGAGACCTTCACGGACAGTCACCGGGGAGCTGTTTTTT.

V is TRBV7-2 and J is TRBJ1-5, with no clear D. Trimming stripped 1 base from V and 2 bases from J, with 15 bases between. The germline V gene has CDR1 SGHTA and CDR2 FQGNSA. The CDR3 totals 17 residues. The CDR3 coding sequence is TGTGCCAGCAGCTTAGGCCTTTCCAGGACGGGCAATCAGCCCCAGCATTTT. Protein: CASSLGLSRTGNQPQHF.

As regards this clonotype: This could be a read error, since a much larger clone is one nucleotide away. J is TRBJ2-5 and V is TRBV27; the D gene is possibly TRBD2 (7 bases). Germline-derived CDR1 and CDR2 are MNHEY and SMNVEV (reference sequence). V lost 4 bases and J 4 bases, leaving 16 bases between the germline ends. This CDR3 region has 15 residues. The CDR3 DNA reads as TGTGCCAGCAGTTCATACGGGGGGCGCCGAGAGACCCAGTACTTC. It is translated as CASSSYGGRRETQYF.

The rearrangement joins TRBV7-9 to TRBJ2-7; D unresolved. Trimming took off 9 bases at V and 5 bases at J, with 17 bases between the two ends. This CDR3 has 13 amino acids. Germline CDR1 reads SEHNR; CDR2 reads FQNEAQ (reference sequence). In nucleotides, the CDR3 is TGTGCCAGTAGCCTACCCCTTCTGAACGAGCAGTACTTC. Encoded protein: CASSLPLLNEQYF. Combining the CDR3 with reference TRBV7-9 and TRBJ2-7 gives the whole variable domain DTGVSQNPRHKITKRGQNVTFRCDPISEHNRLYWYRQTLGQGPEFLTYFQNEAQLEKSRLLSDRFSAERPKGSFSTLEIQRTEQGDSAMYLCASSLPLLNEQYFGPGTRLTVT.

This clonotype was found a few times. The V gene is TRBV20-1, the J gene TRBJ1-5; 7 bases agree with TRBD1. Germline CDR1 and CDR2: DFQATT and SNEGSKA (reference sequence). The V gene end was trimmed by 6 bases and the J gene end by 3 bases; junction bases not matched to a gene: 8. The length of the CDR3 is 14 residues. This chain's CDR3 is CSAKQTGANQPQHF. The CDR3 coding sequence is TGCAGTGCCAAACAAACAGGGGCCAATCAGCCCCAGCATTTT.

The chain is built from TRBV12-3 or TRBV12-4 and TRBJ2-1; the match to TRBD2 covers 10 bases. This CDR3 contains 18 residues. V lost 2 bases and J lost 3; bases outside the gene matches: 10. CDR3 in amino acids: CASSLLAGVGGVYNEQFF. In DNA form, the CDR3 reads TGTGCCAGCAGTTTACTAGCGGGGGTTGGAGGGGTCTACAATGAGCAGTTCTTC.

This clonotype was detected only a few times. The chain combines TRBV6-2 or TRBV6-3 with TRBJ2-1; 11 positions match TRBD2. Trimming removed 6 bases from V and 5 bases from J; junction bases left unmatched: 6. In germline, CDR1 is MNHEY, CDR2 SVGEGT. The CDR3 has 15 residues. This chain's CDR3 is CASSLRGLADNEQFF. CDR3 DNA: TGTGCCAGCAGCCTTAGGGGACTAGCGGACAATGAGCAGTTCTTC.